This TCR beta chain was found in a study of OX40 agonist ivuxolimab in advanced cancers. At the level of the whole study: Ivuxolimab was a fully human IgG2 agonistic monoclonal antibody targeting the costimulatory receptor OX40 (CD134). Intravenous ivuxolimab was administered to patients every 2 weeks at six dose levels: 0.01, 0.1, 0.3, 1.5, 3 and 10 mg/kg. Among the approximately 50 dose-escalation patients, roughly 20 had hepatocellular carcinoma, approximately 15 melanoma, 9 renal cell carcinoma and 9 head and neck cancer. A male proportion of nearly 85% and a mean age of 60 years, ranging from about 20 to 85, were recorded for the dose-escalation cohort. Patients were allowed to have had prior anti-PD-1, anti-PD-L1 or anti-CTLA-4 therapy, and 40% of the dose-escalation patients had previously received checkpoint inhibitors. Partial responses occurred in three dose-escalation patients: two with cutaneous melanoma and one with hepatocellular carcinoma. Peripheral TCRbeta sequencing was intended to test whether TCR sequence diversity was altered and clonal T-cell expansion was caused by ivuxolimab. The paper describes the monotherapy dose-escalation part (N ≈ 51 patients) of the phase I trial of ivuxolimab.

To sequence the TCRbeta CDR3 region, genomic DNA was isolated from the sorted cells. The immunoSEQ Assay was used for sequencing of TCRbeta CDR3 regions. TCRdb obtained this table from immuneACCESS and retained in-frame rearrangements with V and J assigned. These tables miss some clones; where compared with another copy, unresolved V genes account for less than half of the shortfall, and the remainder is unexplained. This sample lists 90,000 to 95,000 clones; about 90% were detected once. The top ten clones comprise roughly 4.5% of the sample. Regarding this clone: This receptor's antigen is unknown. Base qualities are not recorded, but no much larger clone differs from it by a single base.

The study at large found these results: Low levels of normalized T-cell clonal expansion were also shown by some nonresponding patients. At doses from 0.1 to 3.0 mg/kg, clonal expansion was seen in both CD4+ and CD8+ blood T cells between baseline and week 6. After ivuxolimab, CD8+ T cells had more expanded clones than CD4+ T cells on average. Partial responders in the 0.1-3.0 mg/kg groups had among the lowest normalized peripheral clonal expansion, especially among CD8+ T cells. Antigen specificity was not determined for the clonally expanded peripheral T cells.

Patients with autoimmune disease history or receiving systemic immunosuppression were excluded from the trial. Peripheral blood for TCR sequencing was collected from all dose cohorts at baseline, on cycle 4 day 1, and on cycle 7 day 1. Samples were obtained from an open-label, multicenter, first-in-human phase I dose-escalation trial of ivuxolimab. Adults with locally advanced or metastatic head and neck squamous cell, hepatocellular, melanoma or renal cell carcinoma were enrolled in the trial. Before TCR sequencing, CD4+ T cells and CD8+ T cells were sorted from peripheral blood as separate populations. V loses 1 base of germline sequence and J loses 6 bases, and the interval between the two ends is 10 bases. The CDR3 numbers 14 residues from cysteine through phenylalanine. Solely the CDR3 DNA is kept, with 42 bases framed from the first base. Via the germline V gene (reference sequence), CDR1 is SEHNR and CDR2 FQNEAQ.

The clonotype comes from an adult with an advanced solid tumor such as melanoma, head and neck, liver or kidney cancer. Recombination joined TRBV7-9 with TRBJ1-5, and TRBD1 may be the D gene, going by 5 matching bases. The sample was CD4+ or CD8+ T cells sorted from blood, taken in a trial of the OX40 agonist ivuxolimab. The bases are TGTGCCAGCAGCTTAGGCGGGGGAGTTCAGCCCCAGCATTTT. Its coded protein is CASSLGGGVQPQHF.